This T cell receptor beta chain was sequenced for a study of cytomegalovirus exposure and HLA in healthy donors (dated by TCRdb to 2016 to 2017). About the full investigation: In an earlier analysis of roughly 500 of the donors, about 270 Gb of sequence data and about 110 million unique TCR beta sequences from roughly 180 million T cells were reported. About five DR-DQ haplotypes were handled as single units for association and clustering, since linkage in the cohort was strong. Every repertoire in the discovery cohort had been generated on one and the same sequencing platform. Typing coverage varied by locus: roughly 629-640 donors for A, B, C, DRB1 and DQB1; roughly 520 for DQA1; more than 600 for DPA1; approximately 470 for DPB1. The aim of the study was to test whether cataloging public T cell receptors could identify signatures of past pathogen exposure. Besides the first cohort of hundreds of subjects, a separate validation cohort made up of over 95 different subjects was used. Using immunosequencing, the study profiled T cell repertoires from about 650 subjects and related those repertoires to cytomegalovirus serostatus. Among 300 to 450 genotyped donors of the cohort, an average of 235,054 unique TCR beta nucleotide sequences were sequenced per donor, approximately 20% of them non-productive. An earlier analysis of approximately 580 of the donors used high-throughput TCR beta sequencing to judge whether each TCR beta V gene segment behaved as functional or pseudogenic. Approximately 310 gigabases of sequencing data and around 88 million unique TCR sequences made up an early release that covered some 640 HLA-typed donors. High-throughput TCR immunosequencing, statistical association of individual TCRs with disease status, and machine learning were combined to predict cytomegalovirus infection status. Class I and class II HLA loci were covered by the typing at four-digit resolution. In the later analysis, no new phenotypic data were used to find candidate immune exposures; instead, reliance was placed on TCR beta sequences and their occurrence across donors. Of the roughly 400 genotyped donors, over 70% fell in the genetic ancestry cluster associated with self-reported Caucasian donors. To study patterns of TCR occurrence, a later analysis re-analyzed previously published TCR beta repertoires from several hundred donors and added high-resolution HLA genotyping. Donor age, sex, ethnicity and CMV serostatus were compiled together with the repertoire data. A later genetic analysis used genome-wide SNP genotypes for about three fifths of the 666 donors, treating that subset as a discovery cohort. What the study reported, not specific to this receptor: A total of 164 TCR beta chains were listed by the study as associated with cytomegalovirus. In vitro tests confirmed that a few of the cytomegalovirus-associated TCR beta chains recognize cytomegalovirus antigens. Compared with equally common non-associated chains, HLA-associated TCR beta chains in a later analysis were more clonally expanded and had lower generation probabilities. Strong co-occurrence of HLA alleles, especially DR and DQ, made assigning TCR associations to individual alleles difficult. The only immune exposure information available for the cohort was CMV serostatus. V-gene and J-gene trimming of TCR beta chains was associated with a missense DCLRE1C variant in a later genetic analysis, and the association was replicated in an independent cohort. Linkage disequilibrium might explain the correlated functional status among segregating V segments, but an unknown experimental factor could not be ruled out. Specific HLA alleles were associated with about 17,000 TCR beta sequences at a false discovery rate of 0.05 in a later analysis. While some public TCRs were present in many individuals, most TCR sequences turned up only very rarely across donors. The sequencing pipeline was judged likely to have produced a cluster of highly shared sequence variants as a technical artifact. The 87-base-pair reads could not distinguish some IMGT-functional V segments, including TRBV6-2 and TRBV6-3, so those segments were excluded. According to a later analysis, parvovirus B19, influenza, CMV and Epstein-Barr virus appeared linked to several top co-occurrence clusters. Only TCR beta chains were sequenced in this cohort, and the absence of alpha or paired-chain data limited detectable features. A further reported finding was that TCR beta sequences accurately predicted the HLA-A and HLA-B alleles for most subjects in the first cohort. In a later analysis, the rate of TCR association differed among HLA loci, with DRB1 alleles having the most associated TCRs and HLA-C alleles having the fewest. Because counts were too low, fewer than 20 rarely observed V segments, including chromosome 9 orphons, were excluded from the earlier analysis of about 500 of the donors. A later genetic analysis reported fewer N-insertions in productive TCRs among donors in an Asian-associated ancestry cluster than the roughly 620-donor mean. In an earlier analysis of roughly 500 of the donors, most TCR beta V segments appeared in productive rearrangements about 90% or about 30% of the time, broadly matching IMGT annotations. In a later analysis, most CMV-associated TCR beta chains were found to appear HLA-restricted, with HLA associations seemingly driven largely by CMV exposure. The classifier was reported to diagnose cytomegalovirus status with high specificity and sensitivity in both the original and validation cohorts. HLA typing was unavailable for some donors at each locus, so association tests used only the typed subset. According to the authors, the approach could potentially be generalized to other disease states and immunological phenotypes. The presence/absence analyses assumed that sequencing depth was roughly uniform across donors, and that assumption may not be true.

The cohort consisted of 666 healthy bone marrow donors. Cohort members were all nominally healthy when sampled, although unrecorded immune exposures were likely present. The donor was CMV seronegative and belonged to the group of 380 or so seronegative cohort members. Each donor provided a peripheral blood sample, and peripheral blood mononuclear cells were used for TCR beta sequencing. Genomic DNA extraction from the blood cell samples was performed with the Qiagen DNeasy Blood Extraction Kit. Library preparation was by the immunoSEQ multiplex PCR assay. A mixture of 60 forward primers for TCR Vbeta segments and 13 reverse primers for TCR Jbeta segments was used in the multiplex PCR. The CDR3 region of rearranged TCR beta genes was amplified from genomic DNA by a multiplex PCR assay. On the Illumina HiSeq System, the amplified TCR beta libraries were sequenced as 87-base-pair reads. The published analysis was carried out like this. Across the 500 to 750 repertoires, a later analysis counted tens of millions of unique TCR beta chains, 8.5 million to 12 million of which were shared by at least two donors. To remove PCR and sequencing errors, raw reads were error-corrected and collapsed into unique sequences using a nearest-neighbor algorithm that merged closely related sequences. CDR3 sequences were aligned to IMGT reference sequences to assign V, D and J gene segments. For a sequence to be retained, a match of at least six nucleotides to both a V gene segment and a J gene segment was required. Rearrangements were classified as productive when the CDR3 lacked stop codons and remained in frame with V and J, and all other rearrangements were classified as non-productive. Following IMGT convention, CDR3 was defined as the stretch from the second conserved V-encoded cysteine to the conserved J-encoded phenylalanine. The earlier analysis of about 640 of the donors excluded any sequence lacking an unambiguous match to a single V gene segment. An earlier analysis of 587 of the donors classified V segments as functional when productive rearrangements were above 56.7% and as segregating when the standard deviation between donors was above 5%. A statistical classification framework was built to diagnose cytomegalovirus status from the catalog of TCR beta chain sequences. A later analysis assigned V and J genes by comparing TCR nucleotide sequences with IMGT/GENE-DB human TR gene sequences. The TCRdist pipeline was used in a later analysis to assign CDR3 sequences and most-parsimonious VDJ recombination scenarios. In a later analysis, each TCR beta chain was defined by its CDR3 amino acid sequence together with its V-gene family, and reads lacking a unique V-gene family were excluded. A later analysis removed nearly 600 highly shared, low-generation-probability nucleotide sequences to deal with suspected cross-contamination and a sequencing artifact. A later analysis calculated a clonal expansion index for each public chain from normalized within-repertoire ranks of inferred template counts. Generation probabilities in a later analysis came from a VDJ recombination model fitted to out-of-frame rearrangements, and those results were checked against IGoR. In a later analysis, hypergeometric tests were used to score TCR-TCR, TCR-HLA and TCR-CMV co-occurrence, with a repertoire-size bias correction applied to TCR pairs. A later analysis estimated false discovery rates by permuting HLA or CMV assignments 20 times. In a later analysis, co-occurring TCRs were grouped using DBSCAN, and TCRdist sequence similarity was added for clustering within HLA-allele-positive subsets. Repertoires with fewer than 30,000 or more than 120,000 public chains, plus five repertoires with anomalous nucleotide sharing, were excluded from co-occurrence clustering. TCRdb mirrors the immuneACCESS table, restricted to in-frame sequences. Some clones are absent from its copies; in checked studies, under half trace to an unresolved V gene, and the reason for the others is unknown. V and J calls plus clone size are reproduced from that table; the DNA served to infer D and trimming. This sample lists approximately 81,000 clones; about four fifths were detected once. Together, the top ten hold approximately 2.4% of the sample.

Trimming takes 2 bases from V and 2 bases from J, and the germline ends sit 9 bases apart. From cysteine to phenylalanine, the CDR3 is 15 amino acids long. The CDR3 DNA has 45 bases and is translated from base 1. Sequences MNHNS (CDR1) and SASEGT (CDR2) are obtained from the germline V gene. Concerning this clone: The target of this receptor is not known. Base-call qualities are not available, and no considerably larger clone is one nucleotide away.

The clonotype was recovered from a woman aged 45-65 years in good health and CMV-seronegative. The source material was PBMCs. The rearrangement combines TRBV6-1 with TRBJ1-4; the D gene is perhaps TRBD1, on 6 matching bases. The CDR3 sequence is CASSELGQTNEKLFF. The nucleotide sequence reads TGTGCCAGCAGTGAATTAGGACAGACTAATGAAAAACTGTTTTTT.